The 9 T cell receptor beta chains below come from one sample, sequenced in a study of T cells in Graves' hyperthyroidism and ophthalmopathy. TCR beta CDR3 sequences were amplified from RNA transcripts. HTBI primers were used for first-round RT-PCR of the TCR CDR3. TCRdb used MiXCR to reprocess the multiplex PCR reads, holding one entry per CDR3 protein. Altogether more than 500,000 distinct CDR3 sequences are present, about 16% being singletons, with the ten largest covering around 32%. The sample consisted of blood. These TCRs come from a woman between 25 and 40 years old with Graves' ophthalmopathy.

This clonotype has ten or more counts. The chain joins TRBV5-6 to TRBJ2-3, with TRBD1 matching 11 bases. The germline V gene encodes CDR1 SGHDT and CDR2 YYEEEE. V dropped 2 bases and J dropped 5; count of bases not matched to a gene: 4. The CDR3 has 15 amino acids. The CDR3 reads CASSLRTGGLDTQYF. DNA for the CDR3: TGTGCCAGCAGCTTAAGGACAGGGGGCCTAGATACGCAGTATTTT.

This clonotype was seen repeatedly, ten times or more. The chain combines TRBV2 with TRBJ2-5, with D maybe TRBD1 (6 bases). This CDR3 has 14 amino acids. Trimming cost V 7 bases and J 4 bases, with 16 bases left between them. Germline V lookup: CDR1 SNHLY, CDR2 FYNNEI. CDR3 protein: CASISQGNTETQYF. In DNA form, the CDR3 reads TGTGCCAGCATATCACAGGGAAATACAGAGACCCAGTACTTC. The full variable domain, completed using reference TRBV2 and TRBJ2-5, is EPEVTQTPSHQVTQMGQEVILRCVPISNHLYFYWYRQILGQKVEFLVSFYNNEISEKSEIFDDQFSVERPDGSNFTLKIRSTKLEDSAMYFCASISQGNTETQYFGPGTRLLVL.

The chain combines TRBV9 with TRBJ2-1, with 16 bases lining up with TRBD2. The CDR3 sequence is 17 residues long. V dropped 4 bases and J dropped 7; count of bases not matched to a gene: 8. Per the germline V gene, CDR1 is SGDLS and CDR2 is YYNGEE. The CDR3, as DNA: TGTGCCAGCAGCTTCGGGACTAGCGGGAGGGCCCTAAATGAGCAGTTCTTC. Amino acids: CASSFGTSGRALNEQFF. The full variable domain, with the rest looked up from reference TRBV9 and TRBJ2-1, is DSGVTQTPKHLITATGQRVTLRCSPRSGDLSVYWYQQSLDQGLQFLIQYYNGEERAKGNILERFSAQQFPDLHSELNLSSLELGDSALYFCASSFGTSGRALNEQFFGPGTRLTVL.

The genes are TRBV7-9 and TRBJ2-2; D uncertain. The CDR3 totals 17 residues. The V end lost 1 base, the J end lost 2 bases, and 14 bases lay between the germline ends. In germline, CDR1 is SEHNR, CDR2 FQNEAQ (reference sequence). The CDR3 sequence: CASSLVLTKINTGELFF. The CDR3 DNA reads as TGTGCCAGCAGCTTAGTCCTTACTAAAATAAACACCGGGGAGCTGTTTTTT.

This clonotype was seen a handful of times. This chain uses TRBV7-3 with TRBJ2-3, with D possibly being TRBD2 (6 bases). The CDR3 loop spans 15 amino acids. Germline assignment: CDR1 SGHTA and CDR2 FQGTGA. V was clipped by 6 bases and J by 4 bases, with 17 bases between them. The CDR3 nucleotides are TGTGCCAGCAGTCCGCTAGACGGGAGATCAGATACGCAGTATTTT. This codes for CASSPLDGRSDTQYF.

This clonotype appeared a single time. The chain carries TRBV12-3 or TRBV12-4 and TRBJ1-5, with D maybe TRBD1 (5 bases). There are 15 residues in the CDR3. The V and J ends lost 3 bases and 4 bases respectively, with 13 bases between them. CDR3 sequence (DNA): TGTGCCAGCAGTTTTTTCGGCGGGGGAAATCAGCCCCAGCATTTT. It translates to CASSFFGGGNQPQHF.

This clonotype showed up just a few times. The genes are TRBV3-1 and TRBJ2-3; a possible D gene is TRBD2 (6 bases). CDR1 and CDR2 from the germline V gene are LGHDT and YNNKEL (reference sequence). The germline V and J ends were trimmed by 7 bases and 3 bases, with 26 bases remaining between them. This CDR3 has 18 residues. The CDR3 spells CASTSLRASVGGTDTQYF. The CDR3, as DNA: TGTGCCAGCACCTCCCTAAGGGCTAGCGTGGGAGGAACAGATACGCAGTATTTT.

This clonotype was seen more than once but under ten times. Written as DNA, the CDR3 is TGCAGCGTTGAAGATCTTCACGGGCCCAGGGGCGACTATGGCTACACCTTC. The encoded protein is CSVEDLHGPRGDYGYTF. J is TRBJ1-2 and V is TRBV29-1; maybe TRBD1 (6 bases). CDR1 and CDR2 (germline): SQVTM, ANQGSEA. The CDR3 extends over 17 amino acids. V lost 0 bases and J 3 bases, leaving 20 bases between the germline ends.

J is TRBJ2-5 and V is TRBV7-8, with 9 bases identical to TRBD1. The germline V gene has CDR1 SGHVS and CDR2 FQNEAQ. J lost 4 bases, V lost 5 bases, and 5 bases had no gene match. The CDR3 has 14 residues. The CDR3 spells CASSPWTGAETQYF. CDR3 nucleotides: TGTGCCAGCAGCCCATGGACAGGGGCAGAGACCCAGTACTTC.